This T cell receptor beta chain is from a study of spatial heterogeneity in lung cancer. Notes on the study in general: Whereas they appeared in blood less at follow-up, ubiquitous expanded tumor TCRs appeared there more at resection.

TCRdb redid the calling of the 5' RACE reads with MiXCR, one entry per CDR3 protein. In the table there are over 50,000 distinct CDR3 sequences, about 6.3% of which are singletons. A few counts support this clonotype. Antigen unknown. Time point indicated: sample taken at primary tumor resection. Some 72 TRACERx patients with early, untreated non-small cell lung cancer donated samples. No cell sorting; template was whole RNA from tumor, lung tissue or PBMC. Germline loops: CDR1 SGHTA, CDR2 FQGTGA. V was cut by 3 bases and J by 4 bases, with 9 bases left in between. This CDR3 is built from 13 residues. The gene calls are TRBV7-3 and TRBJ2-5, with D hard to call. Source: PBMCs, taken at surgery. The receptor comes from a female donor with early-stage non-small cell lung cancer. DNA of the CDR3: TGTGCCAGCAGCTTCGGGCAGCGAGAGACCCAGTACTTC. Translation: CASSFGQRETQYF.